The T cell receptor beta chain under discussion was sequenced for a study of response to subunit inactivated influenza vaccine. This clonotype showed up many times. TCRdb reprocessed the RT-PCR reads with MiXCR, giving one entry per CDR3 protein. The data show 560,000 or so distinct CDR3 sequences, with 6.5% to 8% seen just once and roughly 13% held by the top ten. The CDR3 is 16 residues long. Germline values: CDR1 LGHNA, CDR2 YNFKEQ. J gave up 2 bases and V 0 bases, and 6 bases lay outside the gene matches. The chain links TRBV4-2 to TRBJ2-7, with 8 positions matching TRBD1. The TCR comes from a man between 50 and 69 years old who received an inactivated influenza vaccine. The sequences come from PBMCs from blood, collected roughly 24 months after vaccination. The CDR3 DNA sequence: TGTGCCAGCAGCCAAGATGGTACAGGGGGACCCTACGAGCAGTACTTC. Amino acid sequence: CASSQDGTGGPYEQYF.